This T cell receptor (beta chain) is from a study of OX40 agonist ivuxolimab in advanced cancers. For context, the study as a whole: Ivuxolimab, which targeted the costimulatory receptor OX40 (CD134), was an agonistic, fully human IgG2 monoclonal antibody. Intravenous ivuxolimab was administered to patients every 2 weeks at six dose levels: 0.01, 0.1, 0.3, 1.5, 3 and 10 mg/kg. Of the roughly 53 patients in dose escalation, about 20 had hepatocellular carcinoma, about 15 had melanoma, 9 had renal cell carcinoma and 9 had head and neck cancer. A male proportion of around 81% and a mean age of 60 years, ranging from 23 to 79, were recorded for the dose-escalation cohort. Patients were allowed to have had prior anti-PD-1, anti-PD-L1 or anti-CTLA-4 therapy, and 30% to 50% of the dose-escalation patients had previously received checkpoint inhibitors. Partial responses occurred in three dose-escalation patients, of whom one had hepatocellular carcinoma and two had cutaneous melanoma. Peripheral TCRbeta sequencing was intended to test whether TCR sequence diversity was altered and clonal T-cell expansion was caused by ivuxolimab. The paper describes the monotherapy dose-escalation part (N = 52 patients) of the phase I trial of ivuxolimab.

Patients with autoimmune disease history or receiving systemic immunosuppression were excluded from the trial. Peripheral blood for TCR sequencing was drawn from every dose cohort at baseline, at cycle 4 day 1 and at cycle 7 day 1. Samples were obtained from an open-label, multicenter, first-in-human phase I dose-escalation trial of ivuxolimab. Adults with locally advanced or metastatic head and neck squamous cell, hepatocellular, melanoma or renal cell carcinoma were enrolled in the trial. Before TCR sequencing, CD4+ T cells and CD8+ T cells from peripheral blood were sorted into separate populations. In regard to this clone: What this receptor recognizes is not known. The record has no base qualities; no much larger clone is one base away.

Genomic DNA was isolated from the sorted cells so that the TCRbeta CDR3 region could be sequenced. TCRbeta CDR3 regions were sequenced using the immunoSEQ Assay. Imported from immuneACCESS, the table was reduced by TCRdb to in-frame sequences with V and J called. These copies leave out some clones; in studies compared against another copy, an unresolved V gene accounts for under half, and the cause of the remainder is not known. Here the sample has about 35,000 clones; around 84% occur a single time. Of the sample, 1.8% falls within the top ten clones. Findings and caveats that apply to the study as a whole: After ivuxolimab, expanded clones were on average more numerous among CD8+ T cells than among CD4+ T cells. Low levels of normalized T-cell clonal expansion were also seen in some nonresponding patients. In partial responders in the 0.1-3.0 mg/kg groups, normalized peripheral clonal expansion was found to be among the lowest, especially among CD8+ T cells. The antigen specificity of the clonally expanded peripheral T cells was not determined. At doses from 0.1 to 3.0 mg/kg, clonal expansion was seen in both CD4+ and CD8+ blood T cells between baseline and week 6.

The receptor was derived from an adult with an advanced solid tumor such as melanoma, head and neck, liver or kidney cancer. The specimen was CD4+ or CD8+ T cells sorted from blood, collected in a trial of the OX40 agonist ivuxolimab.

The nucleotides read TGTGCCAGCTCACTTGTGCCGGGGCATTGGAATGAAAAACTGTTTTTT. Translated, this gives CASSLVPGHWNEKLFF. The rearrangement combines TRBV18 with TRBJ1-4; the D gene is perhaps TRBD1, on 5 matching bases. V was cut back by 4 bases and J by 5 bases, leaving a gap of 17 bases between them. The CDR3 sequence holds 16 residues, the cysteine and phenylalanine included. Only the CDR3 region is kept as DNA, spanning 48 bases read in frame from base 1. From the germline V gene, CDR1 is KGHSH and CDR2 is LQKENI.